Sequencing of this T cell receptor beta chain was carried out in a study of T cell responses to AZD1222 COVID-19 vaccine. Study details: Analysis merged second doses at about 4 or about 12 weeks. Study-wide findings and caveats: Per reports, nearly half of all spike-specific TCRs target regions that are unmutated in variants. There were mostly white British donors and more females than males, and clonal diversity was possibly underestimated. Among those given AZD1222, only six were seropositive at baseline.

A remark on this clone: What it binds is unknown.

The repertoire was sequenced with immunoSEQ multiplex PCR; TCRdb's copy has only in-frame clones and lacks some. This sample has roughly 190,000 clones, with approximately 95% found just once. Trimming took 0 bases from V and 5 from J, leaving 8 bases between them. Germline V gene data show CDR1 as SGHRS and CDR2 as YFSETQ. The CDR3 spans 13 residues. This chain uses TRBV5-1 with TRBJ1-1; D is undetermined. The source is an adult in good health. Source: peripheral blood, taken on day 0 of AZD1222 vaccination. CDR3 residues: CASSLGFGTEAFF. In DNA form, the CDR3 reads TGCGCCAGCAGCTTGGGTTTTGGGACTGAAGCTTTCTTT.